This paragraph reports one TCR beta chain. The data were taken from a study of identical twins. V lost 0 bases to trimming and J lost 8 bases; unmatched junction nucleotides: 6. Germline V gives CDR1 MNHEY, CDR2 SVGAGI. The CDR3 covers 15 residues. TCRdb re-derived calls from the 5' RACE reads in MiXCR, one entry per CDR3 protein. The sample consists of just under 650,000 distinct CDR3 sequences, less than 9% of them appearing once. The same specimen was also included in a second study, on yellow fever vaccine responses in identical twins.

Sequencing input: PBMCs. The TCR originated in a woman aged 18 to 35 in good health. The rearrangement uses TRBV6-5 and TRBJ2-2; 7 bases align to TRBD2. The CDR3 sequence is CASSYSRGGNGELFF. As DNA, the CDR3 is TGTGCCAGCAGTTACTCTCGCGGGGGTAATGGGGAGCTGTTTTTT.